The clone carrying this T cell receptor (beta chain) appeared many times. The antigen remains unidentified. This record belongs to a study of CD8+CD57+ T cells in acquired aplastic anemia. Overall study context: Average DNA yield from sorted CD4+ and CD8+ cells was approximately 3 ug. Regarding the study as a whole: Patients and controls turned out to have roughly 31 CD8+ CDR3 sequences in common. For CD8+ Simpson's diversity, patients and controls showed no significant difference.

TCR beta VDJ and CDR3 profiling used genomic DNA as template. MiXCR, applied by TCRdb to the reads, yields one record per CDR3 protein. The sample yields under 150,000 distinct CDR3 sequences, less than 45% seen once. There are 13 residues in the CDR3. V shed 3 bases, J shed 8 bases, and the junction held 7 bases outside the gene matches. The germline V gene has CDR1 KGHSH and CDR2 LQKENI. This chain connects TRBV18 to TRBJ2-7; 7 bases are a match to TRBD1. Sequencing was carried out using sorted CD4+, CD8+, or CD8+CD57+ T cells (not recorded which) from PBMCs. This receptor was taken from a human donor in good health, serving as a control. CDR3 sequence (DNA): TGTGCCAGCTCACCCCCCGGGACAGCCAAGCAGTACTTC. Encoded protein: CASSPPGTAKQYF.